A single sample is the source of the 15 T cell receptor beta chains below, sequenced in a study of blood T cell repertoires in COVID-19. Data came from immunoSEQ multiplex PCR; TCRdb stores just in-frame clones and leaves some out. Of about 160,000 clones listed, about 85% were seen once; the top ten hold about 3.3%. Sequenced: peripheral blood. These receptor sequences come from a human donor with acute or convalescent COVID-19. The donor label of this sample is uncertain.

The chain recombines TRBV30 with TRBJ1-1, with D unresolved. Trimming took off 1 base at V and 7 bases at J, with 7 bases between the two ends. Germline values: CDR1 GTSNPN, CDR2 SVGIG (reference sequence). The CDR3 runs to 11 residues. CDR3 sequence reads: CAWSELSEAFF. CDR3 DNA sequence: TGTGCCTGGAGTGAATTGAGTGAAGCTTTCTTT.

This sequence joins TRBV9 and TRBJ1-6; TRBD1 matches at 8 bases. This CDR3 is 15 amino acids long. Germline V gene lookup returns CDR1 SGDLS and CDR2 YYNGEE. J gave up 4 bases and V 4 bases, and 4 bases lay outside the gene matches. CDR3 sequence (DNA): TGTGCCAGCAGCCAGCAGGGGGCGTATAATTCACCCCTCCACTTT. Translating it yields CASSQQGAYNSPLHF.

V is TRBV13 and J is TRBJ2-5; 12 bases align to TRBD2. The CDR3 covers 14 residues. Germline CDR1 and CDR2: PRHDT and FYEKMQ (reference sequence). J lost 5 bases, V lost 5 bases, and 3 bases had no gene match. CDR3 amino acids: CASSPTSGGETQYF. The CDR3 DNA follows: TGTGCCAGCAGCCCGACTAGCGGGGGTGAGACCCAGTACTTC.

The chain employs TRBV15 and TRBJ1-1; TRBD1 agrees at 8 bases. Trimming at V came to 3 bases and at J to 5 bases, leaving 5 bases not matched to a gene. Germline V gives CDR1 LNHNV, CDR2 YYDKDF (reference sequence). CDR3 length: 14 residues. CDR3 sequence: CATSRDRAYTEAFF. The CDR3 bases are TGTGCCACCAGCAGGGACAGGGCCTATACTGAAGCTTTCTTT.

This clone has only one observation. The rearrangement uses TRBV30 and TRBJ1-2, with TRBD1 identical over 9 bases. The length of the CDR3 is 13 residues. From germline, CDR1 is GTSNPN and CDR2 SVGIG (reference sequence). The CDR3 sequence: CVTGTGYWVGYTF. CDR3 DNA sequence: TGTGTAACCGGGACAGGGTATTGGGTAGGCTACACCTTC.

The DNA for the CDR3 is TGTGCCAGCAGCCGATTCCCGAGACTAGCGGGGAGTGTCGGGGAGCTGTTTTTT. The encoded protein is CASSRFPRLAGSVGELFF. The rearrangement uses TRBV11-3 and TRBJ2-2; 11 nucleotides line up with TRBD2. The germline gives CDR1 SGHNT, CDR2 YENEEA. The CDR3 is 18 residues long. After removal of 5 bases from V and 7 bases from J, the junction contained 15 bases not matched to a gene.

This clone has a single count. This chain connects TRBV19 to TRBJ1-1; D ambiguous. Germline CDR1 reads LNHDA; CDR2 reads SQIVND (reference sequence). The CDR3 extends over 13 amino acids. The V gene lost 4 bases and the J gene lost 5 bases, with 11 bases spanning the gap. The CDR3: CASSRKQVTEAFF. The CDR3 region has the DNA TGTGCCAGTAGTAGAAAACAAGTAACTGAAGCTTTCTTT.

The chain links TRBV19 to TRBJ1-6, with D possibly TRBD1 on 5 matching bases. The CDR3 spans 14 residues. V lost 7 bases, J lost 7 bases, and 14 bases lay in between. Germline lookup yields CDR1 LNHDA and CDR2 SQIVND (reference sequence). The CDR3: CASNDAGKNSPLHF. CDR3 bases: TGTGCCAGTAACGATGCAGGGAAGAATTCACCCCTCCACTTT.

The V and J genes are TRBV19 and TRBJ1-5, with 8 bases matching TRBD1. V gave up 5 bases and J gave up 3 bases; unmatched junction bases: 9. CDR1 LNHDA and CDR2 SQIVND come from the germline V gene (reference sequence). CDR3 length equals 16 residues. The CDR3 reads CASSASQGAYNQPQHF. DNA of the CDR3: TGTGCCAGTAGTGCATCCCAGGGGGCTTACAATCAGCCCCAGCATTTT.

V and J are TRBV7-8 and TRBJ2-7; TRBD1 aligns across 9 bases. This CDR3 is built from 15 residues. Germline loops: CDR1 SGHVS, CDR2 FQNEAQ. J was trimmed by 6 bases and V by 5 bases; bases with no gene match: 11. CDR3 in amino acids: CASSSHRGRVSEQYF. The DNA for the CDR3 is TGTGCCAGCAGCAGCCACAGGGGGCGTGTAAGCGAGCAGTACTTC.

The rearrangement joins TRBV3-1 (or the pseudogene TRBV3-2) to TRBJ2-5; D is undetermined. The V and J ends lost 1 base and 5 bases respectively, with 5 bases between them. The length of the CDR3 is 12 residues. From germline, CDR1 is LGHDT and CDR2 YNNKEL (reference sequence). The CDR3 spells CASSQGVETQYF. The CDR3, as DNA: TGTGCCAGCAGCCAAGGAGTGGAGACCCAGTACTTC.

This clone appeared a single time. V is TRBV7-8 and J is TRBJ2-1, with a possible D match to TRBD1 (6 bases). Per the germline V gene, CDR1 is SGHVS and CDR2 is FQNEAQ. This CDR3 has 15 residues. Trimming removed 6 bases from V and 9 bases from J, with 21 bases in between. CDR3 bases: TGTGCCAGCAGACCTTGGGGAGACAGGCGGACTGAGCAGTTCTTC. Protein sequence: CASRPWGDRRTEQFF.

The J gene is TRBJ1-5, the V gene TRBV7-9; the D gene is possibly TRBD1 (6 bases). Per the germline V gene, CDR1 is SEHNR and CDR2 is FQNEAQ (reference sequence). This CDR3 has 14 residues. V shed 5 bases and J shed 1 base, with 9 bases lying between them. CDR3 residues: CASSLTGSNQPQHF. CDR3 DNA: TGTGCCAGCAGCCTGACAGGAAGCAATCAGCCCCAGCATTTT.

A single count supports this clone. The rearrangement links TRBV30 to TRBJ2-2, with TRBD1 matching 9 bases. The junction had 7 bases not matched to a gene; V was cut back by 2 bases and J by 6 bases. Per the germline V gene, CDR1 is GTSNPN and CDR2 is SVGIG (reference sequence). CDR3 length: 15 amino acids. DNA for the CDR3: TGTGCCTGGAGTCCCGGGACAGGGTACGCCGGGGAGCTGTTTTTT. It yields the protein CAWSPGTGYAGELFF.

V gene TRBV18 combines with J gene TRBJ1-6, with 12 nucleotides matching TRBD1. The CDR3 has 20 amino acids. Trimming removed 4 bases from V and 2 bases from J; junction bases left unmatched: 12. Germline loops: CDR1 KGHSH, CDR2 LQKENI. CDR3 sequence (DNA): TGTGCCAGCTCACGAGCCGGGACAGGGGGCCCAGCGCCCTATAATTCACCCCTCCACTTT. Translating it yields CASSRAGTGGPAPYNSPLHF. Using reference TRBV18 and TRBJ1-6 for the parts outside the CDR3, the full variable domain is NAGVMQNPRHLVRRRGQEARLRCSPMKGHSHVYWYRQLPEEGLKFMVYLQKENIIDESGMPKERFSAEFPKEGPSILRIQQVVRGDSAAYFCASSRAGTGGPAPYNSPLHFGNGTRLTVT.